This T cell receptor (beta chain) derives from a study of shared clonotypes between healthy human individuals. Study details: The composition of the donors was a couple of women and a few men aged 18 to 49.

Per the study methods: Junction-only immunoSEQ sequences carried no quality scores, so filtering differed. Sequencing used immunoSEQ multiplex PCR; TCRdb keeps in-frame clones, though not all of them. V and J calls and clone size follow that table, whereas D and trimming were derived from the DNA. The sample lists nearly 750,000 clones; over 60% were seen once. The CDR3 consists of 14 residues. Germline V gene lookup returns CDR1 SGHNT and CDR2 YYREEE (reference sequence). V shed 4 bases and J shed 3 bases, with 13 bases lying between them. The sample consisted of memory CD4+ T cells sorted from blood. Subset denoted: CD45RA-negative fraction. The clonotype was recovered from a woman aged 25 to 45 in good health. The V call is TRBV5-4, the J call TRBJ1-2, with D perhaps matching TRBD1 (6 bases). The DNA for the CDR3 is TGTGCCAGCAGCCTCGTACAGGGTGACTATGGCTACACCTTC. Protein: CASSLVQGDYGYTF.